This T cell receptor beta chain was retrieved from a study of blood T cell repertoires in COVID-19. The wider study: COVID-19 samples, acute and convalescent, were from the United States, Italy and Spain. T cells, B-cell-depleted T cells, or PBMCs provided the cDNA or gDNA that served as material.

Profiled with immunoSEQ multiplex PCR; TCRdb holds only in-frame clones, not every one. Here the sample spans roughly 78,000 clones, about 85% being singletons. V dropped 0 bases and J dropped 2 bases, with 20 bases sitting between them. Germline V gives CDR1 SGHAT, CDR2 FQNNGV. The CDR3 runs 18 residues. Sequences were obtained from peripheral blood. This sequence originates from a man aged 50 to 60 with COVID-19, enrolled during active disease. V is TRBV11-2 and J is TRBJ2-7; TRBD1 is a possible D gene (8 bases). The CDR3 is CASSLEGEGQVVPYEQYF. CDR3 DNA: TGTGCCAGCAGCTTAGAGGGGGAGGGACAGGTAGTCCCCTACGAGCAGTACTTC.